A selection of T cell receptor beta chains follows, all from one sample in a study of post-analysis software for immune sequencing data. TCRdb called the PCR reads again in MiXCR, with one record for every CDR3 protein. Of hundreds of thousands of distinct CDR3 sequences in the sample, approximately 45% were seen once. Sequencing was done on a sample of blood. The receptors shown here come from a girl aged 5 to 17 with multiple sclerosis. The CDR3 runs from the conserved cysteine through the conserved F or W. The D gene is left open where the match is weak. Rows may omit the clone size; those that give it use once, few, many or a size class.

v_call: TRBV6-5; j_call: TRBJ1-2; d_call: .; clone_size: .; cdr3_nt: TGTGCCAGCAGCCGACAGCCGGGGGATGGCTACACCTTC; cdr3_aa: CASSRQPGDGYTF
v_call: TRBV7-3; j_call: TRBJ2-1; d_call: .; clone_size: .; cdr3_nt: TGTGCCAGCAGTTTAAATGCTCGGCGGAGGGTCAATGAGCAGTTCTTC; cdr3_aa: CASSLNARRRVNEQFF
v_call: TRBV20-1; j_call: TRBJ2-2; d_call: TRBD1; clone_size: .; cdr3_nt: TGCAGTGCTAGAGAGTTCGGGACAGAGAACACCGGGGAGCTGTTTTTT; cdr3_aa: CSAREFGTENTGELFF
v_call: TRBV20-1; j_call: TRBJ2-7; d_call: .; clone_size: many; cdr3_nt: TGCAGTGCTGGTACCGGGAATTCCTACGAGCAGTACTTC; cdr3_aa: CSAGTGNSYEQYF
v_call: TRBV24-1; j_call: TRBJ2-1; d_call: .; clone_size: .; cdr3_nt: TGTGCCACCAGCCTAGGGGGTAGCCCCTACAATGAGCAGTTCTTC; cdr3_aa: CATSLGGSPYNEQFF
v_call: TRBV7-2; j_call: TRBJ1-2; d_call: .; clone_size: .; cdr3_nt: TGTGCCAACAGCTTAAACGGGGGGGATGGCTACACCTTC; cdr3_aa: CANSLNGGDGYTF
v_call: TRBV3-1; j_call: TRBJ2-7; d_call: .; clone_size: few; cdr3_nt: TGTGCCAGCAGCCAATATCTAGGATACGAGCAGTACTTC; cdr3_aa: CASSQYLGYEQYF
v_call: TRBV12-3/TRBV12-4; j_call: TRBJ2-7; d_call: .; clone_size: .; cdr3_nt: TGTGCCAGTAGTCTTATCGTGCAGTACTTC; cdr3_aa: CASSLIVQYF
v_call: TRBV6-1; j_call: TRBJ1-2; d_call: TRBD1; clone_size: few; cdr3_nt: TGTGCCAGCAATCTACAGGGGAGCTCTAACTATGGCTACACCTTC; cdr3_aa: CASNLQGSSNYGYTF
v_call: TRBV3-1; j_call: TRBJ2-5; d_call: .; clone_size: few; cdr3_nt: TGTGCCAGCAGCCGAGTTCAAGAGGCCCAGTACTTC; cdr3_aa: CASSRVQEAQYF
v_call: TRBV29-1; j_call: TRBJ2-1; d_call: .; clone_size: .; cdr3_nt: TGCAGCGTGGAAAGGACAGTGGGGAATGAGCAGTTCTTC; cdr3_aa: CSVERTVGNEQFF
v_call: TRBV7-2; j_call: TRBJ2-7; d_call: TRBD2; clone_size: once; cdr3_nt: TGTGCCAGCAGCTTCCTCGCTAGCGGGAGTAAGAATGAGCAGTACTTC; cdr3_aa: CASSFLASGSKNEQYF
v_call: TRBV12-3/TRBV12-4; j_call: TRBJ2-7; d_call: TRBD2; clone_size: .; cdr3_nt: TGTGCCAGCAGTCCGAGTAGCGGGAGCTCCTACGAGCAGTACTTC; cdr3_aa: CASSPSSGSSYEQYF
v_call: TRBV4-2; j_call: TRBJ2-5; d_call: TRBD1; clone_size: .; cdr3_nt: TGTGCCAGCAGCCGAACAGGGGCTGAAGAGACCCAGTACTTC; cdr3_aa: CASSRTGAEETQYF
v_call: TRBV9; j_call: TRBJ2-5; d_call: .; clone_size: .; cdr3_nt: TGTGCCAGCAGCGTAGCTCCGAGAGAGACCCAGTACTTC; cdr3_aa: CASSVAPRETQYF
v_call: TRBV20-1; j_call: TRBJ2-1; d_call: .; clone_size: .; cdr3_nt: TGCAGTGCTCGGAGAGACCGCCTAATTATTTACAATGAGCAGTTCTTC; cdr3_aa: CSARRDRLIIYNEQFF
v_call: TRBV4-1; j_call: TRBJ2-7; d_call: .; clone_size: few; cdr3_nt: TGCGCCAGCAGCCAAACCCTCCAGGGGCGCACCTACGAGCAGTACTTC; cdr3_aa: CASSQTLQGRTYEQYF
v_call: TRBV5-1; j_call: TRBJ2-7; d_call: .; clone_size: .; cdr3_nt: TGCGCCAGCAGCCCGCATCTAGCGCTCGAGCAGTACTTC; cdr3_aa: CASSPHLALEQYF
v_call: TRBV5-1; j_call: TRBJ1-4; d_call: .; clone_size: .; cdr3_nt: TGCGCCAGCAGCCCGGAACCAACTAATGAAAAACTGTTTTTT; cdr3_aa: CASSPEPTNEKLFF
v_call: TRBV6-6; j_call: TRBJ2-1; d_call: .; clone_size: .; cdr3_nt: TGTGCCAGCAGTTATTTCCCGCTGAGTGTATACAATGAGCAGTTCTTC; cdr3_aa: CASSYFPLSVYNEQFF
v_call: TRBV28; j_call: TRBJ1-1; d_call: .; clone_size: once; cdr3_nt: TGTGCCGGCAGTTTATTTCACGGAGTGAACACTGAAGCTTTCTTT; cdr3_aa: CAGSLFHGVNTEAFF
v_call: TRBV7-2; j_call: TRBJ2-5; d_call: TRBD2; clone_size: few; cdr3_nt: TGTGCCAGCAGCCTGGGGTGGACTAGCGGAGGGACCCAGTACTTC; cdr3_aa: CASSLGWTSGGTQYF
v_call: TRBV19; j_call: TRBJ2-1; d_call: .; clone_size: .; cdr3_nt: TGTGCCAGTAGTGTGTCGATTGAGCAGTTCTTC; cdr3_aa: CASSVSIEQFF
v_call: TRBV10-2; j_call: TRBJ2-1; d_call: TRBD2; clone_size: .; cdr3_nt: TGCGCCAGCATTCCGGGACTAGCCTACAATGAGCAGTTCTTC; cdr3_aa: CASIPGLAYNEQFF
v_call: TRBV10-3; j_call: TRBJ1-1; d_call: .; clone_size: .; cdr3_nt: TGTGCCATCAGTGAGAATGACAGGAGGACGACCACTGAAGCTTTCTTT; cdr3_aa: CAISENDRRTTTEAFF
v_call: TRBV4-2; j_call: TRBJ2-7; d_call: TRBD1; clone_size: few; cdr3_nt: TGTGCCAGCAGCCAAGATAGGCGGGACAGGGGAGTCAACGAGCAGTACTTC; cdr3_aa: CASSQDRRDRGVNEQYF
v_call: TRBV29-1; j_call: TRBJ1-4; d_call: .; clone_size: .; cdr3_nt: TGCAGCGTTGAAGATCAGTATAATGAAAAACTGTTTTTT; cdr3_aa: CSVEDQYNEKLFF
v_call: TRBV28; j_call: TRBJ2-3; d_call: TRBD2; clone_size: .; cdr3_nt: TGTGCCAGCAGTCGGGGGGGGGTTGAAGGAGATACGCAGTATTTT; cdr3_aa: CASSRGGVEGDTQYF